This TCR beta chain was recovered during a study of cytomegalovirus exposure and HLA in healthy donors. Primers included in the PCR were 60 Vbeta and 13 Jbeta primers. Only in-frame clones appear in the TCRdb table, and some are missing; sequencing was by immunoSEQ multiplex PCR. The sample includes around 140,000 clones, over 65% of them seen just once. Germline loops: CDR1 LNHDA, CDR2 SQIVND (reference sequence). Trimming shortened V by 5 bases and J by 0 bases, and 4 bases separated the two germline ends. This CDR3 region has 12 residues. The chain employs TRBV19 and TRBJ1-1, with unresolved D. This clonotype was obtained from a male donor in good health and CMV-seronegative. Sequenced input: PBMCs. The CDR3 here is CASSYMNTEAFF. The CDR3 nucleotides read TGTGCCAGTAGTTATATGAACACTGAAGCTTTCTTT.